The present TCR beta chain was sequenced within a study of identical twins. One entry per CDR3 protein results from TCRdb running MiXCR on the 5' RACE reads. Of about 1.7 million distinct CDR3 sequences in the sample, 25% to 35% were seen once. There are 17 residues in the CDR3. Per germline, CDR1 GTSNPN and CDR2 SVGIG (reference sequence). V and J are TRBV30 and TRBJ2-1; 9 nucleotides agree with TRBD2. The J call is doubtful: the DNA matches TRBJ2-7 better. This TCR came from a newborn girl in good health. Sequencing was done on a sample of cord blood. The CDR3 DNA is TGTGCCTGGAGTGTTCAGCGGGGGGCCTACTCCTACAATGAGCAGTACTTC. This translates into CAWSVQRGAYSYNEQYF.